This T cell receptor (beta chain) was documented in a study of T cell repertoires in cytomegalovirus infection. The wider study: Both recently identified HLA-C-restricted and well-studied HLA-B-restricted CMV epitopes were used in the study. Public TCR beta signatures indicated both CMV infection and matching HLA type.

Whole-study findings and limits: Ex vivo responses were dominated by HLA-C-restricted CMV-specific TCR beta clonotypes. Public TCR beta family frequency separated CMV-and-HLA carriers, including in an independent cohort.

Germline CDR1 reads SGHVS; CDR2 reads FQNEAQ. This CDR3 has 15 amino acids. V lost 0 bases and J lost 2, with 9 bases in between. The table lists this clonotype with many counts. Its antigen remains unknown. A single record per CDR3 protein comes from TCRdb applying MiXCR to the reads. Altogether around 200,000 distinct CDR3 sequences are present, about 40% being singletons, with the ten largest covering more than 50%. This receptor was identified in a human donor in good health (CMV status not recorded). Some clones in this sample may be carry-over from other donors' samples. Specimen: CD8+ T cells from cultured PBMCs, collected from culture after CMV antigen stimulation. The chain combines TRBV7-8 with TRBJ2-3; D not resolved. The CDR3 DNA sequence: TGTGCCAGCAGCTTAGCGTCCTCTTCCACAGATACGCAGTATTTT. Translating it yields CASSLASSSTDTQYF.